This record concerns one T cell receptor beta chain sequence. This table comes from immunoSEQ multiplex PCR, and its TCRdb copy is limited to in-frame clones, with some not included. The data show 150,000 to 170,000 clones, around 89% seen once. This CDR3 has 15 amino acids. CDR1 and CDR2 (germline): SGHKS, YYEKEE (reference sequence). V was clipped by 4 bases and J by 2 bases, with 12 bases between them. The sample originates from a study of T cell responses to AZD1222 COVID-19 vaccine. Sequences were derived from peripheral blood, sampled on day 0 of AZD1222 vaccination. This clonotype originated in an adult in good health. V gene TRBV5-5 combines with J gene TRBJ2-2; weak D call: TRBD1 (6 bases). The CDR3 sequence is CASSQDRLNTGELFF. CDR3 nucleotide sequence: TGTGCCAGCAGCCAAGACAGGCTAAACACCGGGGAGCTGTTTTTT.